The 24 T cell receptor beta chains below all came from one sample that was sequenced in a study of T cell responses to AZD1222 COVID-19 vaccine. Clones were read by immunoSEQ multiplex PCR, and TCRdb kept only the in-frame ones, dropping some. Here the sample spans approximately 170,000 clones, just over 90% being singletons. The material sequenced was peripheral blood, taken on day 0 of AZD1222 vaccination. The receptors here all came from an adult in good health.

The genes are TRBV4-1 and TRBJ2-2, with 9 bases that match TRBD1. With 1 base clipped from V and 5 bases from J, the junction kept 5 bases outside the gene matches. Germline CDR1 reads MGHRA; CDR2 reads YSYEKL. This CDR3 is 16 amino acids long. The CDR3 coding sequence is TGCGCCAGCAGCCAAGTCGGGACAGGGATTACCGGGGAGCTGTTTTTT. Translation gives CASSQVGTGITGELFF.

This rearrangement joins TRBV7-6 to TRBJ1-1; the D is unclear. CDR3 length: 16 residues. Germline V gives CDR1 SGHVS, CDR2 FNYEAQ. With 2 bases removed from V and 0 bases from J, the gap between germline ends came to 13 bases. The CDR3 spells CASSLFSGIMNTEAFF. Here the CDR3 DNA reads TGTGCCAGCAGCTTATTCTCTGGAATAATGAACACTGAAGCTTTCTTT.

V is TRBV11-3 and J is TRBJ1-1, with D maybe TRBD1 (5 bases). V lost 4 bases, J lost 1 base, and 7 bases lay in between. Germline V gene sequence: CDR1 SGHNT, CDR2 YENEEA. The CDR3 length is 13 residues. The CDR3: CASSSGENTEAFF. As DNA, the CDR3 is TGTGCCAGCAGCTCGGGGGAGAACACTGAAGCTTTCTTT.

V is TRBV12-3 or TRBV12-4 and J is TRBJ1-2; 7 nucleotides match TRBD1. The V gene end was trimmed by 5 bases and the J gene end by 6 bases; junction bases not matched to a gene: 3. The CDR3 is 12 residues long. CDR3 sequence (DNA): TGTGCCAGCAGTCTGACAGGGCATGGCTACACCTTC. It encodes CASSLTGHGYTF.

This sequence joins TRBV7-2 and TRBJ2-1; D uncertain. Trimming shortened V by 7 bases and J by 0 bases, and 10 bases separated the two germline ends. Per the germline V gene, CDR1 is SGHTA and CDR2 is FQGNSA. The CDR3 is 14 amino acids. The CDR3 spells CASTPHSSYNEQFF. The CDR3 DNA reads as TGTGCCAGCACCCCACACAGCTCCTACAATGAGCAGTTCTTC.

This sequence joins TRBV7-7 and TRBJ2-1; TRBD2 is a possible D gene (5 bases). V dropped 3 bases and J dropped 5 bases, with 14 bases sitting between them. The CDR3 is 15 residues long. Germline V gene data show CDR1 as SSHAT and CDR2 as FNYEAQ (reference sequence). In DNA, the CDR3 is TGTGCCAGCAGCTTGCTTTGGGGAGCGGACAATGAGCAGTTCTTC. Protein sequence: CASSLLWGADNEQFF.

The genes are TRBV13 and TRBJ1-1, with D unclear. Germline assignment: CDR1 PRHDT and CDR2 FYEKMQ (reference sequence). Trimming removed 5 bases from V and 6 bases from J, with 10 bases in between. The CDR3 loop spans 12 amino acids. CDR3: CASSEGPPEAFF. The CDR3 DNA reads TGTGCCAGCAGCGAGGGCCCTCCTGAAGCTTTCTTT.

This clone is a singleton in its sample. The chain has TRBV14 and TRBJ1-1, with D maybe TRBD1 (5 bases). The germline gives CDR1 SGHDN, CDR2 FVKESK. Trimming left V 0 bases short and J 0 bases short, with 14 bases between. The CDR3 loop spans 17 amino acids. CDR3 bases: TGTGCCAGCAGCCAAGATCGACAGACCTTCATGAACACTGAAGCTTTCTTT. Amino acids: CASSQDRQTFMNTEAFF.

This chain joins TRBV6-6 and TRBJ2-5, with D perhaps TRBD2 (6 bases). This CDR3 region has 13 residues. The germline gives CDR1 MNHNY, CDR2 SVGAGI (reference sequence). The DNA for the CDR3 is TGTGTGTCGGGAAGACCCGGGGGAGAGACCCAGTACTTC. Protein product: CVSGRPGGETQYF.

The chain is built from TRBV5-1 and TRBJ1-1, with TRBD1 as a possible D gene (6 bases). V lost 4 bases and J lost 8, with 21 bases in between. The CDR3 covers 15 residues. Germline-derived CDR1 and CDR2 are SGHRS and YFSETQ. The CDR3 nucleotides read TGCGCCAGCAGCCCTACGGCTCAGACGACAGGAGAAGCTTTCTTT. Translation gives CASSPTAQTTGEAFF.

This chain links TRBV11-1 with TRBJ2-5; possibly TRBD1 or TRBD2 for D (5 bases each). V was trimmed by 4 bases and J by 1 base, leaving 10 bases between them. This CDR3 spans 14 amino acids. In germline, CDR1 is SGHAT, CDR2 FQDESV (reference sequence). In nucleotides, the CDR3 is TGTGCCAGCAGCTCCGGGACCTTCCAAGAGACCCAGTACTTC. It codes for CASSSGTFQETQYF.

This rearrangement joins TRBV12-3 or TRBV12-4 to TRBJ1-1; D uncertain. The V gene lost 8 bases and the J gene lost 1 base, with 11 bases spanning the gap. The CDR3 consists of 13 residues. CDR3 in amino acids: CASFGRQNTEAFF. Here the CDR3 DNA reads TGTGCCAGCTTCGGGCGACAGAACACTGAAGCTTTCTTT.

CDR3 protein: CASSFNHYGYTF. In nucleotides, the CDR3 is TGTGCCAGCAGTTTTAATCACTATGGCTACACCTTC. The V call is TRBV12-3 or TRBV12-4, the J call TRBJ1-2; no clear D. This CDR3 has 12 amino acids. V lost 3 bases to trimming and J lost 3 bases, with 5 bases between them.

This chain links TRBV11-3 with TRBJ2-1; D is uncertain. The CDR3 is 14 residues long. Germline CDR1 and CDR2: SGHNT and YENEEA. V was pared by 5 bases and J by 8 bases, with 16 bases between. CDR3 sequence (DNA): TGTGCCAGCAGCACCCAGAAGAGACCGTATGAGCAGTTCTTC. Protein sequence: CASSTQKRPYEQFF.

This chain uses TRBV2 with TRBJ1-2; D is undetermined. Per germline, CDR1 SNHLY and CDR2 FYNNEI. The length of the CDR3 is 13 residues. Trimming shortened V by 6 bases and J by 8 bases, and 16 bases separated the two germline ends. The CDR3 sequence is CASRVMTMVGYTF. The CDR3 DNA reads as TGTGCCAGCAGAGTAATGACAATGGTAGGCTACACCTTC.

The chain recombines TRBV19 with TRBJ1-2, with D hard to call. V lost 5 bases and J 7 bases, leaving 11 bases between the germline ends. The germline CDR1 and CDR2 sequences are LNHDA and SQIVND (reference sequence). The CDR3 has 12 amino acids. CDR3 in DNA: TGTGCCAGTAGTTCACACATTCTTGGCTACACCTTC. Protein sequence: CASSSHILGYTF.

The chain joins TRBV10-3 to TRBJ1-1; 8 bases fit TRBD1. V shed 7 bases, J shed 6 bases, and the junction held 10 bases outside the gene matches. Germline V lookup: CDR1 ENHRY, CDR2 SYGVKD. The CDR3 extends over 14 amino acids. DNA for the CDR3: TGTGCCATCACGGACGGACAGGGCGGCGCTGAAGCTTTCTTT. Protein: CAITDGQGGAEAFF.

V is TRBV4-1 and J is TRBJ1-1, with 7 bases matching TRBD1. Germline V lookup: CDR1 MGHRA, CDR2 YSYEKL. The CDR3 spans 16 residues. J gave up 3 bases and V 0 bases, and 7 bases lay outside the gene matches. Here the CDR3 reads CASSQDDRDGDTEAFF. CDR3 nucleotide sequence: TGCGCCAGCAGCCAAGATGACAGGGATGGGGACACTGAAGCTTTCTTT.

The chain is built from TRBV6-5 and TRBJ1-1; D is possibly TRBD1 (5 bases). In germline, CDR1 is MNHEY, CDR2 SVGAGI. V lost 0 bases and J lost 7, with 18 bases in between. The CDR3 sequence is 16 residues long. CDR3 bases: TGTGCCAGCAGTTACTCGGGGATAGTTGGGACTTTTGAAGCTTTCTTT. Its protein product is CASSYSGIVGTFEAFF.

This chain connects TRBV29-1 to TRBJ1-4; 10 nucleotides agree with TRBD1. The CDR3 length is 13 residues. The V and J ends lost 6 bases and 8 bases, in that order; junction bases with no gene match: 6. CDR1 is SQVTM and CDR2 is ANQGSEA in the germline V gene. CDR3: CSVPGQGREKLFF. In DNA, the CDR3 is TGCAGCGTCCCGGGACAGGGGAGAGAAAAACTGTTTTTT.

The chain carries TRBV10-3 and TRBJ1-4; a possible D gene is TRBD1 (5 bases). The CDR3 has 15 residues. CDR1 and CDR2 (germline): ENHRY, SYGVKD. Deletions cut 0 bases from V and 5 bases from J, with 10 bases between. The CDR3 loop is CAISESNWGNEKLFF. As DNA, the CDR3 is TGTGCCATCAGTGAGTCCAACTGGGGGAATGAAAAACTGTTTTTT.

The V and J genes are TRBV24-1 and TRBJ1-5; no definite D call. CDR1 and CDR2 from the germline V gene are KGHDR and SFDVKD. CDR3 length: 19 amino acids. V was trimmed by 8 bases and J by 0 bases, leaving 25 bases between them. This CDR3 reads CATTSPVKQALDSNQPQHF. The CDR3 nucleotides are TGTGCCACCACCTCCCCCGTAAAGCAGGCCTTGGATAGCAATCAGCCCCAGCATTTT.

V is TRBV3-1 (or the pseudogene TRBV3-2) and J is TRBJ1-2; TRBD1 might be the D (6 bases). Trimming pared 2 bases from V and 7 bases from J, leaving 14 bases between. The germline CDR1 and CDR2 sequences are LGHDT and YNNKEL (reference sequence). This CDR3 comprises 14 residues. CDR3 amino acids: CASSQTGRVSGYTF. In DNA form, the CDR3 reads TGTGCCAGCAGCCAAACAGGGAGGGTGAGTGGCTACACCTTC.

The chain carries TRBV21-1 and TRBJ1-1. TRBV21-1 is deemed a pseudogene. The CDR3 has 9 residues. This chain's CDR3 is CASSNEAFF. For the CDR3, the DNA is TGTGCCAGCAGCAATGAAGCTTTCTTT.